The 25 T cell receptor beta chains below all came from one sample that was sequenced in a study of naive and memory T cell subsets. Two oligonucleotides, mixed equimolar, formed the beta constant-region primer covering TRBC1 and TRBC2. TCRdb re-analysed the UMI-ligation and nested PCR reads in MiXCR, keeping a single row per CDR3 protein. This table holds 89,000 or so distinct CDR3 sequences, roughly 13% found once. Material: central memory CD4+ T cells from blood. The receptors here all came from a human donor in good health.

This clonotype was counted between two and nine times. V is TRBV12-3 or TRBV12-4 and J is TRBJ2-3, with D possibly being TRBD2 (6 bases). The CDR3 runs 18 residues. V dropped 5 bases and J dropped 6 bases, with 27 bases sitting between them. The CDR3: CASSPRGGTRSGFDTQYF. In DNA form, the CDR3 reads TGTGCCAGCAGTCCCCGCGGCGGGACGCGGTCGGGCTTTGATACGCAGTATTTT.

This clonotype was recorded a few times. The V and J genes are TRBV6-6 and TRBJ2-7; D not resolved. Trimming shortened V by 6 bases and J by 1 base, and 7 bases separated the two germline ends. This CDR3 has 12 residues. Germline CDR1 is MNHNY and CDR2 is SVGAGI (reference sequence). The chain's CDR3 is CASSLVSYEQYF. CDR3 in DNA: TGTGCCAGCAGCCTGGTTTCCTACGAGCAGTACTTC.

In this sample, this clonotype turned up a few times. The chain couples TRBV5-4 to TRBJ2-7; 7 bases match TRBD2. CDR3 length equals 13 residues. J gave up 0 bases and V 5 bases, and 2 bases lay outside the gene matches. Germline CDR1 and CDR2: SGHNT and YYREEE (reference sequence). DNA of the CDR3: TGTGCCAGCAGGCTAGCGGACTCCTACGAGCAGTACTTC. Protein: CASRLADSYEQYF.

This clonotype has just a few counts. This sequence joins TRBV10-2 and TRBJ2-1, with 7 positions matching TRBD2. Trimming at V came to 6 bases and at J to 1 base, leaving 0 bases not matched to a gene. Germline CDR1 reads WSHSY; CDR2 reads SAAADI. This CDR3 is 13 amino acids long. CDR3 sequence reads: CASSGRSYNEQFF. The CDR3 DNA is TGCGCCAGCAGCGGGAGGTCCTACAATGAGCAGTTCTTC.

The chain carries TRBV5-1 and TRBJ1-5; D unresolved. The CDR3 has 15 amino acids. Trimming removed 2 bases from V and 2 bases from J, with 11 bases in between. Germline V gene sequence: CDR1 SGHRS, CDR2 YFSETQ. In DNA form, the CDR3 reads TGCGCCAGCAGCTTATCGGGAGTAGGCAATCAGCCCCAGCATTTT. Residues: CASSLSGVGNQPQHF.

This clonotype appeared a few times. Written as DNA, the CDR3 is TGTGCCAGCAGCTCGACTAGCGCGGGTACGCAGTATTTT. Translation gives CASSSTSAGTQYF. This chain links TRBV7-2 with TRBJ2-3; 8 bases match TRBD2. This CDR3 spans 13 amino acids. In germline, CDR1 is SGHTA, CDR2 FQGNSA. The trim removed 4 bases at V and 8 bases at J, leaving 5 bases unmatched.

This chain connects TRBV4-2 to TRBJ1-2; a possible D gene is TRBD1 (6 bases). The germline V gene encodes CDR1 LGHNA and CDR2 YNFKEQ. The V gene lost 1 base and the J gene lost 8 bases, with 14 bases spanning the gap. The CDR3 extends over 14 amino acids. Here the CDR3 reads CASSQGDMGRGYTF. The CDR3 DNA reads TGTGCCAGCAGCCAAGGGGACATGGGCCGGGGCTACACCTTC.

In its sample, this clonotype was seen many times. The CDR3 region has the DNA TGCAGCGCTACCGGGACAGGGATCTACGAGCAGTACTTC. It specifies CSATGTGIYEQYF. V gene TRBV29-1 combines with J gene TRBJ2-7; TRBD1 agrees at 9 bases. Looked up from germline, CDR1 is SQVTM and CDR2 is ANQGSEA. CDR3 length: 13 residues. J was trimmed by 3 bases and V by 7 bases; bases with no gene match: 7.

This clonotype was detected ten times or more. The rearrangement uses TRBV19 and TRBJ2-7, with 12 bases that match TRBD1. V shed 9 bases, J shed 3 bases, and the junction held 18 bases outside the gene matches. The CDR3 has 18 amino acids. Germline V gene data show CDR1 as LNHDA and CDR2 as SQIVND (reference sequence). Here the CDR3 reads CASKSPPGTGGRGYEQYF. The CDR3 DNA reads TGTGCCAGCAAATCTCCGCCCGGGACAGGGGGCAGAGGCTACGAGCAGTACTTC. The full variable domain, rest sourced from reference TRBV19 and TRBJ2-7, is DGGITQSPKYLFRKEGQNVTLSCEQNLNHDAMYWYRQDPGQGLRLIYYSQIVNDFQKGDIAEGYSVSREKKESFPLTVTSAQKNPTAFYLCASKSPPGTGGRGYEQYFGPGTRLTVT.

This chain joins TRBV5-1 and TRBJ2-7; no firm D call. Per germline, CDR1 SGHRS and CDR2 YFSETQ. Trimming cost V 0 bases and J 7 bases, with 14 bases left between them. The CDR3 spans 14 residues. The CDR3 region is CASSLVDSSREQYF. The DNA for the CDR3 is TGCGCCAGCAGCTTGGTCGACTCCAGCCGGGAGCAGTACTTC.

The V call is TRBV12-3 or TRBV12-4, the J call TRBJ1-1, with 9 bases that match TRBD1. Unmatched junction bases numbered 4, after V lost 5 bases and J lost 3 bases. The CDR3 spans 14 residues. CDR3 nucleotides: TGTGCCAGCAGTCTACAGGGGGCTCACACTGAAGCTTTCTTT. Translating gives CASSLQGAHTEAFF.

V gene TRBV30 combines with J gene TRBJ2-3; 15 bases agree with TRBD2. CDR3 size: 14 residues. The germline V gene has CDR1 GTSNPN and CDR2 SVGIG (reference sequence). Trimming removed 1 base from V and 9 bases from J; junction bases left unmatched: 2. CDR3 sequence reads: CAWSGTSGRVTQYF. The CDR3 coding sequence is TGTGCCTGGAGTGGGACTAGCGGGAGGGTAACGCAGTATTTT.

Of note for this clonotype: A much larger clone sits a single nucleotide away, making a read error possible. This CDR3 is CASSPGRWSHEQYF. CDR3 DNA sequence: TGTGCCAGCAGTCCCGGACGGTGGAGCCACGAGCAGTACTTC. This rearrangement joins TRBV27 to TRBJ2-7; D unclear. Germline V gene sequence: CDR1 MNHEY, CDR2 SMNVEV (reference sequence). The CDR3 is 14 amino acids. The V and J ends lost 5 bases and 5 bases respectively, with 16 bases between them.

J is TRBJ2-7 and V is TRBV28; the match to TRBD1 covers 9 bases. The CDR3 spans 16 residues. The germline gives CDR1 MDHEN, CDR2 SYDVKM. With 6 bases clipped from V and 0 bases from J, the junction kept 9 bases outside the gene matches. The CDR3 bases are TGTGCCAGCAGCTTCCTTGGGACAGGGAGCTCCTACGAGCAGTACTTC. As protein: CASSFLGTGSSYEQYF.

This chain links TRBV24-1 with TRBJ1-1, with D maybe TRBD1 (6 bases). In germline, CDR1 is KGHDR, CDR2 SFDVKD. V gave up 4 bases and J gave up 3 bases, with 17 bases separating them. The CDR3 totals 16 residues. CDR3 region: CATSDPTGQDDTEAFF. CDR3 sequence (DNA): TGTGCCACCAGTGACCCGACAGGTCAGGATGACACTGAAGCTTTCTTT.

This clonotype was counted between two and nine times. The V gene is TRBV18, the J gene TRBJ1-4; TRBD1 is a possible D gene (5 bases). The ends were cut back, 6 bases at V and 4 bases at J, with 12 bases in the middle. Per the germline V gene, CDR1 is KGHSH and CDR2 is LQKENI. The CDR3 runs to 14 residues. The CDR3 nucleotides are TGTGCCAGCTCGCCGACAGCGAGTAATGAAAAACTGTTTTTT. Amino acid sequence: CASSPTASNEKLFF. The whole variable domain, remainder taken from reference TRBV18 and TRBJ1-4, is NAGVMQNPRHLVRRRGQEARLRCSPMKGHSHVYWYRQLPEEGLKFMVYLQKENIIDESGMPKERFSAEFPKEGPSILRIQQVVRGDSAAYFCASSPTASNEKLFFGSGTQLSVL.

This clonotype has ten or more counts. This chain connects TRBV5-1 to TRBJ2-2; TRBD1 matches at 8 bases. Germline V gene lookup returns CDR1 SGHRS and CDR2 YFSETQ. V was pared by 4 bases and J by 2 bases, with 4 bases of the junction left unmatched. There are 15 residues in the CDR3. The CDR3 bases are TGCGCCAGCAGCCCGACAGGGGCTAACACCGGGGAGCTGTTTTTT. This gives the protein CASSPTGANTGELFF.

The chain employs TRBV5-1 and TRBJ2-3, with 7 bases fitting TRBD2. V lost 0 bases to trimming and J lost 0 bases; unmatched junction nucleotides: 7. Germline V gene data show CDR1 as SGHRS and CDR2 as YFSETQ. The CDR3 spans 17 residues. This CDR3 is CASSLDILALSTDTQYF. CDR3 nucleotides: TGCGCCAGCAGCTTGGATATACTAGCGCTTAGCACAGATACGCAGTATTTT.

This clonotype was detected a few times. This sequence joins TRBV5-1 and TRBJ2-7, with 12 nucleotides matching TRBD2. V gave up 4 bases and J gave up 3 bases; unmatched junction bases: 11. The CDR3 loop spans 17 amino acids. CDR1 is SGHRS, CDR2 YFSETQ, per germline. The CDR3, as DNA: TGCGCCAGCAGCCTAACCTGGACTAGCGGGACCATCTACGAGCAGTACTTC. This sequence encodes CASSLTWTSGTIYEQYF.

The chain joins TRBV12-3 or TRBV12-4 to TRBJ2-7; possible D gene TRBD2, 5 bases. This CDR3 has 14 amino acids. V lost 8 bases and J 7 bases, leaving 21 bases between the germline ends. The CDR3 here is CASGNREARGEQYF. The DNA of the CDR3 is TGTGCCAGCGGAAACCGGGAAGCCCGAGGAGAGCAGTACTTC.

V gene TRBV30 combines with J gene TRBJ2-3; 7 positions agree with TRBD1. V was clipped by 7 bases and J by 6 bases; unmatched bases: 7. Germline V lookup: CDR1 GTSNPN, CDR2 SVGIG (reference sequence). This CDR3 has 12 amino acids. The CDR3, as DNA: TGTGCCTATACAGGGGTAGCGGATACGCAGTATTTT. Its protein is CAYTGVADTQYF.

DNA for the CDR3: TGTGCCAGCAGCGCAGGGCAGGGTGTGGGACAGCCCCAGCATTTT. Its translation: CASSAGQGVGQPQHF. V gene TRBV7-9 combines with J gene TRBJ1-5, with D tentatively TRBD1 (5 bases). Germline CDR1 SEHNR, CDR2 FQNEAQ (reference sequence). The CDR3 extends over 15 amino acids. Trimming stripped 5 bases from V and 7 bases from J, with 18 bases between.

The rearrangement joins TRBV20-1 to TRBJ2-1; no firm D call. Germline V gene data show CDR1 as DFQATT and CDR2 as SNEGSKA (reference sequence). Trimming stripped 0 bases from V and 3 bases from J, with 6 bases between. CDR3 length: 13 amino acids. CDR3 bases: TGCAGTGCTAGAGATGATAGCTACAATGAGCAGTTCTTC. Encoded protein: CSARDDSYNEQFF.

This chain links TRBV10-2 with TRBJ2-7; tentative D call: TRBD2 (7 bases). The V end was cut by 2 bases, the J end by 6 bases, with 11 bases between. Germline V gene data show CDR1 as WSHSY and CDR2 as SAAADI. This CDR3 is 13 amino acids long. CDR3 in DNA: TGCGCCAGCAGTGAGATGGGGGGGCGCGAGCAGTACTTC. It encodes CASSEMGGREQYF.

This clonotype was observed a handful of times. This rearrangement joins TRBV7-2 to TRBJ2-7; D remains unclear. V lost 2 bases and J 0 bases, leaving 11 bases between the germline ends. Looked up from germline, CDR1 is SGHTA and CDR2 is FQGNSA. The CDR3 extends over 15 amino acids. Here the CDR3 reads CASSLFYASSYEQYF. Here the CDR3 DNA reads TGTGCCAGCAGCTTATTTTATGCTAGCTCCTACGAGCAGTACTTC.